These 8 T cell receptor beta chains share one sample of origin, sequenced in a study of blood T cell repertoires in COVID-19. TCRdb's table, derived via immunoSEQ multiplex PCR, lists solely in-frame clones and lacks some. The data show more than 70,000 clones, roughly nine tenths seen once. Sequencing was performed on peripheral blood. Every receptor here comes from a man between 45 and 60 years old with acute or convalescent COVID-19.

The CDR3 DNA sequence: TGTGCCAGCTCAGCCAGGGAGGGGCAGAACACCGGGGAGCTGTTTTTT. Protein product: CASSAREGQNTGELFF. This chain connects TRBV18 to TRBJ2-2, with 7 bases identical to TRBD2. The length of the CDR3 is 16 residues. The germline V gene encodes CDR1 KGHSH and CDR2 LQKENI. With V trimmed by 5 bases and J by 1 base, 7 bases remained unmatched.

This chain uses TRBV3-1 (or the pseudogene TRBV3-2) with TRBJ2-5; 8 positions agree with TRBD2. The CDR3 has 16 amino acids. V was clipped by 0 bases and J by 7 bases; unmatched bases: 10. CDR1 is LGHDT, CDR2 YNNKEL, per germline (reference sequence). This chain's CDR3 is CASSQESGGALRTQYF. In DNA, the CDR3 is TGTGCCAGCAGCCAAGAATCCGGGGGGGCACTCAGGACCCAGTACTTC.

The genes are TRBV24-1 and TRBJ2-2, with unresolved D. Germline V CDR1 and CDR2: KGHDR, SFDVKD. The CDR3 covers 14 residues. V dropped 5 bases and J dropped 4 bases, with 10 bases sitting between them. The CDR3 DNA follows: TGTGCCACCAGTGGGGCTGATCTCACCGGGGAGCTGTTTTTT. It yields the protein CATSGADLTGELFF.

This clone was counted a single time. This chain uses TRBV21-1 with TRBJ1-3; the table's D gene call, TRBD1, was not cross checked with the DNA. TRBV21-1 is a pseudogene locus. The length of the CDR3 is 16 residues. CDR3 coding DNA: TGTGCCAGCAGCAAGCCGGGACAGGGTCCTGGAAACACCATATATTTT. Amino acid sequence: CASSKPGQGPGNTIYF.

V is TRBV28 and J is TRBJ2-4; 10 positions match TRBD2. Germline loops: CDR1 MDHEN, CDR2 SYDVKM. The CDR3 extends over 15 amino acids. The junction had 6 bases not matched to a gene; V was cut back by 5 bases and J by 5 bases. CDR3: CASSRGTSAQNIQYF. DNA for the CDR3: TGTGCCAGCAGTCGAGGGACTAGCGCTCAAAACATTCAGTACTTC. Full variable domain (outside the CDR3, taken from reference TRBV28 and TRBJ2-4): DVKVTQSSRYLVKRTGEKVFLECVQDMDHENMFWYRQDPGLGLRLIYFSYDVKMKEKGDIPEGYSVSREKKERFSLILESASTNQTSMYLCASSRGTSAQNIQYFGAGTRLSVL.

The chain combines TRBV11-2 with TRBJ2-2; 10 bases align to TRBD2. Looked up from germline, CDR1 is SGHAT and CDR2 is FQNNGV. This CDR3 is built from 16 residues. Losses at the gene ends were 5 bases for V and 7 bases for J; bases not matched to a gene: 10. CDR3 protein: CASSGGLAGGRGELFF. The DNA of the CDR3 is TGTGCCAGCAGCGGAGGCTTAGCGGGGGGCCGCGGGGAGCTGTTTTTT.

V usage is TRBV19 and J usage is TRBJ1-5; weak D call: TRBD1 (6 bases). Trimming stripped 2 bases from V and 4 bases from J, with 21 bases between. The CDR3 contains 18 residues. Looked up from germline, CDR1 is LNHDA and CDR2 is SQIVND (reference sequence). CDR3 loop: CASSISLRDTKTNQPQHF. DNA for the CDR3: TGTGCCAGTAGTATATCATTGAGGGACACTAAAACGAATCAGCCCCAGCATTTT.

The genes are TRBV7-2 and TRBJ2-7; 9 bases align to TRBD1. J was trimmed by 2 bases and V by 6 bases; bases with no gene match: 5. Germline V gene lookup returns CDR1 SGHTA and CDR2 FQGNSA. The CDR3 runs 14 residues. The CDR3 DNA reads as TGTGCCAGCAGACCGGGACAGGGAGCCTACGAGCAGTACTTC. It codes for CASRPGQGAYEQYF.